This TCR beta chain was sequenced for a study of response to subunit inactivated influenza vaccine (dated by TCRdb to the late 2010s). Notes on the research overall: To follow how T cells responded to a trivalent subunit inactivated influenza vaccine, the researchers relied on deep quantitative profiling of the T cell receptor repertoire. Overall study results and their limits: The authors proposed that each seasonal influenza vaccination may bring in only a limited number of new T cells.

Library construction relied on RT-PCR. Sequencing was carried out with an Illumina HiSeq 2500. TCRdb applied fastp at Q25 and MiXCR to the public reads, then kept only in-frame beta chains. For every CDR3 protein sequence, its rows merge into one entry that carries the most common genes and DNA. The sample table holds 550,000 to 650,000 distinct CDR3 sequences, of which over 9.5% were seen once. The ten largest account for roughly a tenth of the sample. V gives up 5 bases and J gives up 3 bases, and the segment between their germline ends measures 13 bases. The germline V gene (reference sequence) provides CDR1 SEHNR and CDR2 FQNEAQ. From its cysteine to its phenylalanine, the CDR3 spans 14 amino acids. The DNA shown is the 42-base CDR3, in frame from base 1. Only a few counts were recorded for this clonotype. The clone's antigen remains unknown. No base-level quality is on record; no much larger clone is a single base apart.

The chain couples TRBV7-9 to TRBJ1-1; a weak D assignment points to TRBD1 (6 bases agree). The sample here was PBMCs from blood, taken on the day of vaccination. The receptor was isolated from a man aged 45-65 years who received an inactivated influenza vaccine. Donor details come from another sample of the same person, matched by shared clones. Read as DNA, the sequence is TGTGCCAGCAGCCAAGGGGGGTCGTACACTGAAGCTTTCTTT. This gives the protein CASSQGGSYTEAFF. Outside the CDR3, residues come from the reference TRBV7-9 and TRBJ1-1 proteins, so the full variable domain is: DTGVSQNPRHKITKRGQNVTFRCDPISEHNRLYWYRQTLGQGPEFLTYFQNEAQLEKSRLLSDRFSAERPKGSFSTLEIQRTEQGDSAMYLCASSQGGSYTEAFFGQGTRLTVV.